This TCR beta chain came from a study of OX40 agonist ivuxolimab in advanced cancers. Study-wide context: Dosing consisted of intravenous ivuxolimab at 0.01 to 10 mg/kg every 2 weeks.

This clone appeared once. The germline V gene encodes CDR1 SGHTA and CDR2 FQGTGA. The CDR3 totals 14 residues. V lost 5 bases, J lost 3 bases, and 3 bases stayed unmatched. Profiling relied on immunoSEQ multiplex PCR, and the TCRdb table lists in-frame clones only, not all of them. The sample contains tens of thousands of clones, 92% of which appear only once. The sequences come from CD4+ or CD8+ T cells sorted from blood, collected in a trial of the OX40 agonist ivuxolimab. The V call is TRBV7-3, the J call TRBJ1-4; 7 positions agree with TRBD1. The receptor's source is an adult with an advanced solid tumor such as melanoma, head and neck, liver or kidney cancer. The CDR3 DNA is TGTGCCAGCAGCCGGGACAGAGCTAATGAAAAACTGTTTTTT. Encoded protein: CASSRDRANEKLFF.